These 25 T cell receptor beta chains were all obtained from the same sample, sequenced in a study of cytomegalovirus exposure and HLA in healthy donors. Repertoires were generated with immunoSEQ multiplex PCR, while TCRdb's copy carries only in-frame clones and drops some. The table lists over 120,000 clones, 94% of them singletons. Source material: PBMCs. The receptors were sampled from a young man in good health and CMV-seropositive.

The rearrangement uses TRBV6-1 and TRBJ1-5, with a weak D call TRBD1 (5 bases). The CDR3 is made up of 13 amino acids. Trimming took off 1 base at V and 11 bases at J, with 12 bases between the two ends. Germline CDR1 and CDR2: MNHNS and SASEGT. CDR3 DNA sequence: TGTGCCAGCAGTGAAGGGCTCCGGGGGGCCCAGCATTTT. Amino acids: CASSEGLRGAQHF.

The chain has TRBV10-3 and TRBJ1-2; no reliable D call. The V end lost 7 bases, the J end lost 8 bases, and 20 bases lay between the germline ends. This CDR3 has 14 residues. In germline, CDR1 is ENHRY, CDR2 SYGVKD. CDR3 sequence: CAINAQDGRRGYTF. For the CDR3, the DNA is TGTGCCATCAACGCGCAGGATGGGCGTCGGGGCTACACCTTC.

V and J are TRBV18 and TRBJ1-1; D is perhaps TRBD1 (6 bases). Per germline, CDR1 KGHSH and CDR2 LQKENI. The CDR3 has 14 amino acids. V lost 5 bases and J lost 1, with 11 bases in between. CDR3 residues: CASSETGKNTEAFF. The DNA for the CDR3 is TGTGCCAGCTCAGAAACAGGGAAGAACACTGAAGCTTTCTTT.

This clone was counted a single time. The V gene is TRBV29-1, the J gene TRBJ2-5; the D gene is possibly TRBD1 (6 bases). Trimming took off 7 bases at V and 5 bases at J, with 14 bases between the two ends. Germline loops: CDR1 SQVTM, CDR2 ANQGSEA. CDR3 length: 12 amino acids. The CDR3 here is CSAHRESETQYF. CDR3 nucleotide sequence: TGCAGCGCCCACAGGGAGAGCGAGACCCAGTACTTC.

The chain combines TRBV2 with TRBJ2-1; 7 nucleotides line up with TRBD1. The J segment lost 14 bases and the V segment lost 7 bases, leaving 14 bases of the junction unmatched. The CDR3 is 13 residues long. Germline-derived CDR1 and CDR2 are SNHLY and FYNNEI. CDR3 region: CASTVGQVPFEFF. In DNA, the CDR3 is TGTGCCAGCACCGTCGGACAGGTGCCCTTCGAGTTCTTC.

This chain links TRBV12-2 with TRBJ2-7; the D call TRBD2 from the table was never checked on the DNA. TRBV12-2 is a documented pseudogene. The CDR3 has 16 amino acids. The CDR3 DNA follows: TGTGCAAGTCGCTTAGCGGTTCCTAGCGACTTCCACGAGCAGTACTTC. It encodes CASRLAVPSDFHEQYF.

The table lists this clone with a count of one. The chain recombines TRBV7-3 with TRBJ1-2; D possibly corresponds to TRBD1 (6 bases). CDR1 and CDR2 (germline): SGHTA, FQGTGA. The CDR3 contains 17 residues. Trimming removed 5 bases from V and 4 bases from J, with 23 bases in between. CDR3 DNA sequence: TGTGCCAGCAGCCCCCAACCTACGACAGGACCAGCCTATGGCTACACCTTC. This translates into CASSPQPTTGPAYGYTF.

The rearrangement uses TRBV9 and TRBJ1-2; tentatively, D is TRBD1 (6 bases). Deletions cut 3 bases from V and 1 base from J, with 10 bases between. Germline V gene lookup returns CDR1 SGDLS and CDR2 YYNGEE. The CDR3 is 14 residues long. The chain's CDR3 is CASSARTVNYGYTF. CDR3 DNA sequence: TGTGCCAGCAGCGCCAGGACAGTTAACTATGGCTACACCTTC.

The V call is TRBV5-6, the J call TRBJ2-2, with D maybe TRBD1 (6 bases). Between the trimmed V and J ends, which lost 0 bases and 3 bases, there was a span of 9 bases. The germline V gene encodes CDR1 SGHDT and CDR2 YYEEEE. This CDR3 comprises 15 residues. CDR3 DNA sequence: TGTGCCAGCAGCTTGGTGGACAGAGACACCGGGGAGCTGTTTTTT. Protein product: CASSLVDRDTGELFF.

V usage is TRBV7-9 and J usage is TRBJ2-5, with D possibly matching TRBD2 (6 bases). The V and J ends lost 11 bases and 0 bases respectively, with 13 bases between them. The CDR3 length is 13 residues. CDR1 and CDR2 (germline): SEHNR, FQNEAQ (reference sequence). DNA of the CDR3: TGTGCCTGCGGAATAGCGGACCAAGAGACCCAGTACTTC. Translation: CACGIADQETQYF.

V is TRBV19 and J is TRBJ1-2; 7 bases agree with TRBD1. The germline gives CDR1 LNHDA, CDR2 SQIVND (reference sequence). This CDR3 has 13 residues. V dropped 6 bases and J dropped 4; count of bases not matched to a gene: 5. The CDR3: CASRTGTVYGYTF. The CDR3 DNA reads TGTGCCAGTAGGACCGGGACAGTCTATGGCTACACCTTC.

This clone was observed once. V gene TRBV5-1 combines with J gene TRBJ2-7, with D tentatively TRBD2 (5 bases). The CDR3 totals 15 residues. V lost 4 bases, J lost 3 bases, and 17 bases lay in between. Germline CDR1 is SGHRS and CDR2 is YFSETQ. Here the CDR3 reads CASSTNTEVLYEQYF. In DNA form, the CDR3 reads TGCGCCAGCAGCACCAATACGGAGGTTCTCTACGAGCAGTACTTC.

This clone was seen more than once but under ten times. The chain carries TRBV2 and TRBJ2-2; possible D gene TRBD1, 5 bases. V lost 4 bases and J 3 bases, leaving 9 bases between the germline ends. Per the germline V gene, CDR1 is SNHLY and CDR2 is FYNNEI. The CDR3 loop spans 14 amino acids. CDR3 in DNA: TGTGCCAGCAGTGGGGCAGGGTACACCGGGGAGCTGTTTTTT. The encoded protein is CASSGAGYTGELFF.

The gene calls are TRBV28 and TRBJ1-1; D is perhaps TRBD1 (6 bases). V was trimmed by 8 bases and J by 6 bases, leaving 19 bases between them. The CDR3 runs 14 residues. CDR1 is MDHEN, CDR2 SYDVKM, per germline. CDR3 sequence reads: CASYTLGGIAEAFF. DNA for the CDR3: TGTGCCAGCTATACCTTAGGGGGTATCGCTGAAGCTTTCTTT.

The V gene is TRBV6-1, the J gene TRBJ1-2; a possible D gene is TRBD1 (6 bases). The V and J ends lost 8 bases and 6 bases respectively, with 10 bases between them. Germline assignment: CDR1 MNHNS and CDR2 SASEGT. This CDR3 has 11 amino acids. The CDR3, as DNA: TGTGCCAGCGAGGGGGAAAATGGCTACACCTTC. It encodes CASEGENGYTF.

This clone was detected once. The rearrangement links TRBV28 to TRBJ2-7; D is ambiguous. The CDR3 has 13 amino acids. V was cut by 3 bases and J by 1 base, with 7 bases left in between. The V gene's germline CDR1 is MDHEN and CDR2 SYDVKM. The CDR3 protein is CASSFPSSYEQYF. The CDR3 bases are TGTGCCAGCAGTTTCCCGTCGTCCTACGAGCAGTACTTC.

The V and J genes are TRBV2 and TRBJ2-3; the match to TRBD2 covers 7 bases. In germline, CDR1 is SNHLY, CDR2 FYNNEI. With 9 bases clipped from V and 4 bases from J, the junction kept 13 bases outside the gene matches. This CDR3 has 15 amino acids. The CDR3 coding sequence is TGTGCCAGGAAAGGGCTAGCGGATAGTTCAGATACGCAGTATTTT. This translates into CARKGLADSSDTQYF.

V and J are TRBV28 and TRBJ1-1; 10 nucleotides agree with TRBD1. The ends lost 3 bases at V and 4 bases at J; junction bases unmatched: 11. Germline values: CDR1 MDHEN, CDR2 SYDVKM. The CDR3 is made up of 17 amino acids. The CDR3 sequence is CASSFRRQGARGTEAFF. Written as DNA, the CDR3 is TGTGCCAGCAGTTTCCGAAGACAGGGGGCGCGGGGCACTGAAGCTTTCTTT.

The chain joins TRBV6-1 to TRBJ1-1, with TRBD1 identical over 7 bases. V dropped 6 bases and J dropped 1; count of bases not matched to a gene: 8. Germline loops: CDR1 MNHNS, CDR2 SASEGT. The CDR3 sequence is 15 residues long. DNA for the CDR3: TGTGCCAGCAGGGTTGACAGGGCTTGGAACACTGAAGCTTTCTTT. Its protein is CASRVDRAWNTEAFF.

This clone was observed a single time. The rearrangement joins TRBV11-2 to TRBJ2-1, with unresolved D. The V and J ends lost 5 bases and 8 bases respectively, with 16 bases between them. From germline, CDR1 is SGHAT and CDR2 FQNNGV. CDR3 length equals 14 residues. The CDR3 sequence: CASSPPPEHHEQFF. The CDR3 DNA reads as TGTGCCAGCAGCCCCCCCCCGGAGCACCATGAGCAGTTCTTC.

The chain recombines TRBV2 with TRBJ2-7; tentative D call: TRBD2 (7 bases). The CDR3 totals 14 residues. Germline CDR1 and CDR2: SNHLY and FYNNEI. The V and J ends lost 4 bases and 2 bases respectively, with 12 bases between them. The CDR3 protein is CASSGGGAAYEQYF. The CDR3 nucleotides are TGTGCCAGCAGTGGTGGGGGGGCAGCCTACGAGCAGTACTTC.

The chain carries TRBV7-8 and TRBJ1-5, with D possibly matching TRBD1 (6 bases). The CDR3 has 17 residues. Germline values: CDR1 SGHVS, CDR2 FQNEAQ. Trimming left V 4 bases short and J 2 bases short, with 18 bases between. The CDR3 nucleotides are TGTGCCAGCAGCTCACGAGGCAGGGCAGGGGGCAATCAGCCCCAGCATTTT. This gives the protein CASSSRGRAGGNQPQHF.

The chain employs TRBV28 and TRBJ1-5, with a weak D call TRBD1 (5 bases). CDR1 and CDR2 (germline): MDHEN, SYDVKM. This CDR3 has 17 amino acids. The germline V and J ends were trimmed by 6 bases and 0 bases, with 18 bases remaining between them. CDR3 region: CASRGSPGHTSNQPQHF. CDR3 bases: TGTGCCAGCAGAGGTAGCCCCGGACATACTAGCAATCAGCCCCAGCATTTT.

The chain has TRBV12-5 and TRBJ2-1, with a weak D call TRBD2 (5 bases). V lost 6 bases and J 8 bases, leaving 8 bases between the germline ends. Germline CDR1 and CDR2: LGHNT and FRNRAP. CDR3 size: 11 residues. CDR3 protein: CASGVGDEQFF. CDR3 DNA sequence: TGTGCTAGTGGGGTGGGAGATGAGCAGTTCTTC.

In DNA, the CDR3 is TGCGCCAGCAGCTTGGGACATTATGGAGAGACCCAGTACTTC. As protein: CASSLGHYGETQYF. The J gene is TRBJ2-5, the V gene TRBV5-1, with no clear D. Germline loops: CDR1 SGHRS, CDR2 YFSETQ. This CDR3 has 14 residues. The germline V and J ends were trimmed by 0 bases and 4 bases, with 10 bases remaining between them.